This paragraph reports one T cell receptor beta chain. The antigen remains unidentified. Combined were second doses at about 4 or about 12 weeks. Some clones are missing from TCRdb's copy, which holds only in-frame ones; the method was immunoSEQ multiplex PCR. Of 130,000 to 150,000 clones detected, approximately 89% appear once; the ten largest clones hold under 2%. This CDR3 has 12 amino acids. The V end lost 3 bases, the J end lost 8 bases, and 10 bases lay between the germline ends. Germline V gene data show CDR1 as SGHVS and CDR2 as FQNEAQ. The data stem from a study of T cell responses to AZD1222 COVID-19 vaccine. Study-level points and caveats: Repertoire samples came only from after the peak T cell response. Donors were largely white British and mainly female; clonal diversity was possibly underestimated.

The starting material was peripheral blood, obtained 28 days after the second AZD1222 dose. The chain has TRBV7-8 and TRBJ1-1, with a possible D match to TRBD1 (5 bases). The sequence derives from an adult who received the AZD1222 COVID-19 vaccine. The CDR3 region is CASSFLGGEAFF. Here the CDR3 DNA reads TGTGCCAGCAGCTTCCTCGGGGGGGAAGCTTTCTTT. Supplemented by reference TRBV7-8 and TRBJ1-1, the full variable domain reads GAGVSQSPRYKVAKRGQDVALRCDPISGHVSLFWYQQALGQGPEFLTYFQNEAQLDKSGLPSDRFFAERPEGSVSTLKIQRTQQEDSAVYLCASSFLGGEAFFGQGTRLTVV.